One T cell receptor (beta chain) is described in this entry. The sample originates from a study of blood T cell repertoires in COVID-19. At the level of the study: Acute and convalescent COVID-19 specimens originated in the United States, Italy and Spain.

Profiling relied on immunoSEQ multiplex PCR, and the TCRdb table lists in-frame clones only, not all of them. The top ten clones hold under 3% of a sample with a few hundred thousand clones, roughly nine tenths of them seen once. The V end lost 2 bases, the J end lost 2 bases, and 10 bases lay between the germline ends. Germline V gene data show CDR1 as MNHEY and CDR2 as SVGAGI. CDR3 length: 14 residues. Enrolled through a virtual design, the participants were between roughly 18 and 95 years of age and came from roughly 22 US areas. Researchers sorted participants into cohorts using their self-reported clinical history. Symptom resolution, clearance, or two negative PCRs marked donors in Cohort 3 as recovered.

The rearrangement uses TRBV6-5 and TRBJ2-7; a possible D gene is TRBD2 (6 bases). The source is a woman in her thirties who had recovered from COVID-19. The material sequenced was PBMCs or T cells enriched from blood (not recorded which). The CDR3 nucleotides are TGTGCCAGCAGTTACGCGGGATTCGCCTACGAGCAGTACTTC. The encoded protein is CASSYAGFAYEQYF.